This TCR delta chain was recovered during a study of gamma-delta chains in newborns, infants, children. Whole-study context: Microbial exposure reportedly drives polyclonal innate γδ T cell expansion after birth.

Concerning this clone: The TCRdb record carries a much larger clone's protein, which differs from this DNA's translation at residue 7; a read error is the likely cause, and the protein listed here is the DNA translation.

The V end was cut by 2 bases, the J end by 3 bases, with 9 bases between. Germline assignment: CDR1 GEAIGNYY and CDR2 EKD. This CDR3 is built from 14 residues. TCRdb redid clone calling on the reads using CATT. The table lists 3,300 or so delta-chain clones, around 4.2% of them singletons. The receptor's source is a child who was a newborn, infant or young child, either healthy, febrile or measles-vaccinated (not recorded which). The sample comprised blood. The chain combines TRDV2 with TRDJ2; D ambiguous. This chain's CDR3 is CACDKWWMTAQLFF. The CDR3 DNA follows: TGTGCCTGTGACAAATGGTGGATGACAGCACAACTCTTCTTT.